The sequence of this TCR beta chain was determined in a study of T-cell memory formation after mild COVID-19. Germline CDR1 SGDLS, CDR2 YYNGEE. The length of the CDR3 is 13 residues. Trimming pared 5 bases from V and 4 bases from J, leaving 10 bases between. Using its own MiXCR run on the 5' RACE reads, TCRdb lists one record per CDR3 protein. The sample has some 310,000 distinct CDR3 sequences; roughly 20% are singletons. This clonotype was observed a few times. Specimen: PBMCs or a T cell subset sorted from them (not recorded which). The receptor's source is a man aged 18 to 35 who had mild COVID-19 (a few samples of this study predate the infection). Cell type and time point are not known. This chain uses TRBV9 with TRBJ2-1, with D perhaps matching TRBD2 (6 bases). The CDR3 is CASRGSGYNEQFF. Written as DNA, the CDR3 is TGTGCCAGCAGGGGTAGCGGATACAATGAGCAGTTCTTC.